One and the same sample provided the 30 T cell receptor beta chains below, sequenced in a study of T cell responses to AZD1222 COVID-19 vaccine. The assay was immunoSEQ multiplex PCR, and TCRdb's table has in-frame clones only and misses some. The data show tens of thousands of clones, with approximately 83% seen just once and about 16% held by the top ten. Sequenced here: peripheral blood, sampled on day 0 of AZD1222 vaccination. These receptors came from an adult in good health.

The chain has TRBV4-2 and TRBJ2-2; TRBD1 or TRBD2 may be the D gene (5 bases each). V was pared by 3 bases and J by 4 bases, with 9 bases between. The germline CDR1 and CDR2 sequences are LGHNA and YNFKEQ. The CDR3 consists of 14 residues. The CDR3 protein is CASSHPGGTGELFF. CDR3 nucleotide sequence: TGTGCCAGCAGCCATCCTGGGGGCACCGGGGAGCTGTTTTTT.

The chain couples TRBV11-2 to TRBJ1-2, with unresolved D. The CDR3 is made up of 13 amino acids. Germline lookup yields CDR1 SGHAT and CDR2 FQNNGV. V lost 0 bases to trimming and J lost 8 bases, with 10 bases between them. This CDR3 reads CASSLEQALGYTF. CDR3 sequence (DNA): TGTGCCAGCAGCTTAGAGCAGGCTTTGGGCTACACCTTC. The full variable domain, completed using reference TRBV11-2 and TRBJ1-2, is EAGVAQSPRYKIIEKRQSVAFWCNPISGHATLYWYQQILGQGPKLLIQFQNNGVVDDSQLPKDRFSAERLKGVDSTLKIQPAKLEDSAVYLCASSLEQALGYTFGSGTRLTVV.

The J gene is TRBJ2-7, the V gene TRBV19; TRBD1 matches at 7 bases. Germline CDR1 LNHDA, CDR2 SQIVND (reference sequence). CDR3 length: 15 amino acids. The ends lost 3 bases at V and 3 bases at J; junction bases unmatched: 8. CDR3 DNA: TGTGCCAGTAGTATGAGGGCCGGGACAGACTACGAGCAGTACTTC. The encoded protein is CASSMRAGTDYEQYF.

The table lists this clone with a few counts. The chain carries TRBV29-1 and TRBJ1-1; D remains unclear. The V end was cut by 3 bases, the J end by 8 bases, with 10 bases between. Germline V CDR1 and CDR2: SQVTM, ANQGSEA. This CDR3 region has 11 residues. The CDR3 sequence is CSVDSMGEAFF. Here the CDR3 DNA reads TGCAGCGTTGATTCGATGGGCGAAGCTTTCTTT.

The chain employs TRBV27 and TRBJ1-1, with a possible D match to TRBD1 (6 bases). The CDR3 is made up of 14 amino acids. The V end was cut by 6 bases, the J end by 1 base, with 12 bases between. Germline CDR1 MNHEY, CDR2 SMNVEV (reference sequence). The CDR3 protein is CASRNTGWNTEAFF. The CDR3 DNA reads TGTGCCAGCAGGAATACAGGGTGGAACACTGAAGCTTTCTTT.

The CDR3 region is CASSQDPHSGANVLTF. CDR3 bases: TGTGCCAGCAGCCAAGATCCCCATTCTGGGGCCAACGTCCTGACTTTC. The V gene is TRBV4-2, the J gene TRBJ2-6, with no clear D. CDR1 and CDR2 from the germline V gene are LGHNA and YNFKEQ. CDR3 length equals 16 residues. V shed 0 bases and J shed 1 base, with 7 bases lying between them.

The rearrangement links TRBV5-4 to TRBJ1-3, with D uncertain. CDR3 length: 14 residues. Germline CDR1 SGHNT, CDR2 YYREEE (reference sequence). The V end was cut by 0 bases, the J end by 5 bases, with 9 bases between. In DNA form, the CDR3 reads TGTGCCAGCAGCTTGGGACCCGTCAGAAACACCATATATTTT. Translation gives CASSLGPVRNTIYF.

The chain carries TRBV4-1 and TRBJ1-1, with no clear D. The germline V gene has CDR1 MGHRA and CDR2 YSYEKL. Trimming shortened V by 2 bases and J by 4 bases, and 11 bases separated the two germline ends. The CDR3 has 14 amino acids. The CDR3 loop reads CASSQPLRGTEAFF. The CDR3 DNA follows: TGCGCCAGCAGCCAACCGCTAAGAGGCACTGAAGCTTTCTTT.

V usage is TRBV6-5 and J usage is TRBJ1-6; 7 bases match TRBD1. The CDR3 spans 14 residues. The J segment lost 6 bases and the V segment lost 9 bases, leaving 8 bases of the junction unmatched. CDR1 is MNHEY and CDR2 is SVGAGI in the germline V gene. In DNA, the CDR3 is TGTGCCAGTGCACTGACAGGGTTTAATTCACCCCTCCACTTT. Its translation: CASALTGFNSPLHF.

This clone was seen a single time. The rearrangement links TRBV28 to TRBJ1-4; D unclear. Germline values: CDR1 MDHEN, CDR2 SYDVKM. There are 12 residues in the CDR3. V lost 7 bases and J 8 bases, leaving 11 bases between the germline ends. CDR3: CASIGVGEKLFF. The CDR3 nucleotides are TGTGCCAGCATCGGGGTTGGCGAAAAACTGTTTTTT.

The V call is TRBV6-1, the J call TRBJ1-1; 9 bases line up with TRBD1. Germline V CDR1 and CDR2: MNHNS, SASEGT. The length of the CDR3 is 17 residues. V shed 4 bases and J 5 bases; nucleotides not matched to a gene: 14. The CDR3: CASSGRTGANLWTEAFF. CDR3 coding DNA: TGTGCCAGCAGTGGCCGGACAGGGGCCAACCTGTGGACTGAAGCTTTCTTT.

The chain recombines TRBV7-2 with TRBJ2-5; 9 bases match TRBD2. After removal of 2 bases from V and 1 base from J, the junction contained 8 bases not matched to a gene. The CDR3 loop spans 17 amino acids. The germline CDR1 and CDR2 sequences are SGHTA and FQGNSA. The CDR3: CASSLSSQRGVQETQYF. CDR3 nucleotide sequence: TGTGCCAGCAGCTTATCCTCCCAGCGGGGGGTCCAAGAGACCCAGTACTTC.

In its sample, this clone was seen once. The V and J genes are TRBV5-1 and TRBJ1-1, with 7 nucleotides matching TRBD1. This CDR3 has 15 residues. Germline V lookup: CDR1 SGHRS, CDR2 YFSETQ. The V gene end was trimmed by 0 bases and the J gene end by 11 bases; junction bases not matched to a gene: 13. The CDR3 DNA reads as TGCGCCAGCAGCTTGGCCGGGGTAGGGGGCTTTGAGGCTTTCTTT. This translates into CASSLAGVGGFEAFF.

The rearrangement uses TRBV18 and TRBJ2-5; TRBD2 matches at 12 bases. The CDR3 length is 18 residues. Looked up from germline, CDR1 is KGHSH and CDR2 is LQKENI. The V and J ends lost 0 bases and 2 bases, in that order; junction bases with no gene match: 7. The CDR3 is CASSPPLTSGGLQETQYF. DNA for the CDR3: TGTGCCAGCTCACCACCGTTGACTAGCGGGGGTTTACAAGAGACCCAGTACTTC.

This clone turned up a few times. This chain links TRBV28 with TRBJ1-1, with D possibly matching TRBD1 (6 bases). Trimming removed 4 bases from V and 8 bases from J, with 11 bases in between. This CDR3 spans 12 amino acids. CDR1 is MDHEN, CDR2 SYDVKM, per germline. The DNA of the CDR3 is TGTGCCAGCAGTTCCTTGGACAGCGAAGCTTTCTTT. Translated: CASSSLDSEAFF.

The chain uses TRBV5-1 and TRBJ2-7, with TRBD1 matching over 7 bases. Germline V CDR1 and CDR2: SGHRS, YFSETQ. This CDR3 comprises 15 residues. V was pared by 2 bases and J by 3 bases, with 8 bases of the junction left unmatched. The CDR3 spells CASSFTGVERYEQYF. The DNA for the CDR3 is TGCGCCAGCAGCTTCACAGGGGTAGAACGCTACGAGCAGTACTTC.

This rearrangement joins TRBV6-5 to TRBJ1-3, with 7 bases identical to TRBD1. Germline V lookup: CDR1 MNHEY, CDR2 SVGAGI. This CDR3 is built from 15 residues. Germline trimming cut 4 bases from V and 2 bases from J; bases unmatched to any gene: 5. CDR3 in amino acids: CASSSQGNAGNTIYF. CDR3 in DNA: TGTGCCAGCAGTTCACAGGGGAACGCTGGAAACACCATATATTTT.

V is TRBV7-8 and J is TRBJ1-2; D not resolved. The CDR3 runs to 15 residues. Germline CDR1 and CDR2: SGHVS and FQNEAQ. The V gene lost 2 bases and the J gene lost 2 bases, with 12 bases spanning the gap. The CDR3 coding sequence is TGTGCCAGCAGCTTATTTGCGGGCCGCAACTATGGCTACACCTTC. It codes for CASSLFAGRNYGYTF.

The chain combines TRBV5-1 with TRBJ1-1, with no clear D. The length of the CDR3 is 17 residues. The V gene lost 0 bases and the J gene lost 4 bases, with 19 bases spanning the gap. Germline V gene sequence: CDR1 SGHRS, CDR2 YFSETQ. CDR3 residues: CASSLGGSFLMGTEAFF. The DNA for the CDR3 is TGCGCCAGCAGCTTGGGTGGCAGCTTCCTTATGGGCACTGAAGCTTTCTTT.

The rearrangement joins TRBV7-8 to TRBJ1-5; tentatively, D is TRBD1 (6 bases). V was clipped by 8 bases and J by 5 bases, with 16 bases between them. This CDR3 comprises 14 residues. Germline V gene sequence: CDR1 SGHVS, CDR2 FQNEAQ. CDR3 loop: CASREGGGYQPQHF. CDR3 nucleotides: TGTGCCAGCCGGGAGGGAGGGGGTTATCAGCCCCAGCATTTT.

The chain links TRBV27 to TRBJ2-7, with 8 bases identical to TRBD1. CDR1 and CDR2 from the germline V gene are MNHEY and SMNVEV (reference sequence). The CDR3 contains 13 residues. Trimming cost V 5 bases and J 6 bases; bases outside gene matches: 6. The DNA for the CDR3 is TGTGCCAGCAGTCCCAGGACAGGGTCCGAGCAGTACTTC. Protein sequence: CASSPRTGSEQYF.

The rearrangement uses TRBV6-5 and TRBJ2-3; a weak D match, TRBD1 (5 bases). The V end lost 6 bases, the J end lost 6 bases, and 19 bases lay between the germline ends. The CDR3 loop spans 15 amino acids. CDR1 is MNHEY and CDR2 is SVGAGI in the germline V gene. The CDR3 DNA sequence: TGTGCCAGCAGCGGATTCTCAGGGTTTATTGATACGCAGTATTTT. This sequence encodes CASSGFSGFIDTQYF.

The CDR3 sequence: CASSRIHSHTF. The DNA of the CDR3 is TGTGCCAGCAGCCGCATACATTCACACACCTTC. The J gene is TRBJ1-2, the V gene TRBV3-1 (or the pseudogene TRBV3-2); no firm D call. Trimming stripped 4 bases from V and 12 bases from J, with 12 bases between. The CDR3 consists of 11 residues. Per the germline V gene, CDR1 is LGHDT and CDR2 is YNNKEL (reference sequence).

J is TRBJ2-6 and V is TRBV19, with D possibly matching TRBD1 (6 bases). Trimming cost V 7 bases and J 0 bases, with 13 bases left between them. CDR1 and CDR2 from the germline V gene are LNHDA and SQIVND (reference sequence). CDR3 size: 16 residues. DNA for the CDR3: TGTGCCAGTACCCCGACAGGATCCTCTGGGGCCAACGTCCTGACTTTC. Translated: CASTPTGSSGANVLTF. Filled out from reference TRBV19 and TRBJ2-6, the complete variable domain reads DGGITQSPKYLFRKEGQNVTLSCEQNLNHDAMYWYRQDPGQGLRLIYYSQIVNDFQKGDIAEGYSVSREKKESFPLTVTSAQKNPTAFYLCASTPTGSSGANVLTFGAGSRLTVL.

The gene calls are TRBV28 and TRBJ2-7; D perhaps matches TRBD1 (6 bases). Trimming left V 6 bases short and J 0 bases short, with 15 bases between. The germline gives CDR1 MDHEN, CDR2 SYDVKM. This CDR3 is built from 15 residues. CDR3 protein: CASSNTGSSSYEQYF. The CDR3 bases are TGTGCCAGCAGCAATACAGGGTCCAGCTCCTACGAGCAGTACTTC.

The J gene is TRBJ1-1, the V gene TRBV7-9; D perhaps matches TRBD1 (5 bases). Trimming pared 2 bases from V and 3 bases from J, leaving 10 bases between. Per germline, CDR1 SEHNR and CDR2 FQNEAQ (reference sequence). The CDR3 extends over 14 amino acids. CDR3 in amino acids: CASSLSLGDTEAFF. For the CDR3, the DNA is TGTGCCAGCAGCTTATCCCTGGGGGACACTGAAGCTTTCTTT.

J is TRBJ1-2 and V is TRBV6-5; the match to TRBD1 covers 7 bases. Per the germline V gene, CDR1 is MNHEY and CDR2 is SVGAGI. CDR3 length: 15 amino acids. V shed 0 bases and J 5 bases; nucleotides not matched to a gene: 6. In nucleotides, the CDR3 is TGTGCCAGCAGTTACTCTAGGACAGGTTCATATGGCTACACCTTC. It codes for CASSYSRTGSYGYTF.

V usage is TRBV3-1 (or the pseudogene TRBV3-2) and J usage is TRBJ2-7; D gene ambiguous. Trimming took 4 bases from V and 2 from J, leaving 12 bases between them. The CDR3 covers 14 residues. From germline, CDR1 is LGHDT and CDR2 YNNKEL (reference sequence). The CDR3 protein is CASSPRRYTYEQYF. In DNA, the CDR3 is TGTGCCAGCAGCCCCCGGAGATATACCTACGAGCAGTACTTC.

The V gene is TRBV19, the J gene TRBJ1-2; D not certain. The CDR3 runs 15 residues. V was shortened by 1 base and J by 0 bases, with 9 bases between the two germline ends. Germline V gives CDR1 LNHDA, CDR2 SQIVND (reference sequence). DNA for the CDR3: TGTGCCAGTAGTATAGTAGGAGGGACTAACTATGGCTACACCTTC. It translates to CASSIVGGTNYGYTF.

CDR3 DNA sequence: TGTGCCAGCAGCTTTTTGGGGTCAGATACGCAGTATTTT. Amino acid sequence: CASSFLGSDTQYF. The chain recombines TRBV5-4 with TRBJ2-3; D gene uncertain. Trimming removed 2 bases at V and 4 bases at J, with 8 bases between. Looked up from germline, CDR1 is SGHNT and CDR2 is YYREEE (reference sequence). CDR3 length equals 13 residues.